Listed below are T cell receptor beta chains from one sample, sequenced in a study of vaccination effects on CD4 cells after COVID-19. No cognate antigen is known for these TCRs. Sequencing was performed with immunoSEQ multiplex PCR; in TCRdb, only in-frame clones are kept and a portion is missing. The data hold more than 30,000 clones, with 82% observed a single time. This sample comprised CD4+ T cells from PBMCs cultured without peptide, obtained before COVID-19 vaccination. These receptors all stem from a human donor who received a COVID-19 vaccine. The CDR3 runs from the conserved cysteine through the conserved F or W. The order of the fields is clone size, J gene, D gene, V gene, CDR3 DNA, CDR3 protein. The D gene is left open where the match is weak. Size tells how often a clone was seen (once, few, many) or the class of an expanded clone, and some rows leave it out.

abundance: once; j_gene: TRBJ2-6; d_gene: -; v_gene: TRBV4-1; CDR3nt: TGCGCCAGCAGCCATTTTATTGGGATACGCTCTGGGGCCAACGTCCTGACTTTC; CDR3aa: CASSHFIGIRSGANVLTF
abundance: -; j_gene: TRBJ2-1; d_gene: -; v_gene: TRBV7-9; CDR3nt: TGTGCCAGCAGCCAGACAGACAATGAGCAGTTCTTC; CDR3aa: CASSQTDNEQFF
abundance: -; j_gene: TRBJ1-1; d_gene: -; v_gene: TRBV5-1; CDR3nt: TGCGCCAGCAGCACAGGCAGCTCTAACACTGAAGCTTTCTTT; CDR3aa: CASSTGSSNTEAFF
abundance: few; j_gene: TRBJ1-2; d_gene: -; v_gene: TRBV4-3; CDR3nt: TGCGCCAGCAGCCAAGATTGGGCAGGGGAGGGTGGCTACACCTTC; CDR3aa: CASSQDWAGEGGYTF
abundance: -; j_gene: TRBJ1-5; d_gene: -; v_gene: TRBV19; CDR3nt: TGTGCCAGTAGTATAACAGGCCGCCAGCCCCAGCATTTT; CDR3aa: CASSITGRQPQHF
abundance: -; j_gene: TRBJ1-2; d_gene: -; v_gene: TRBV28; CDR3nt: TGTGCCAGCAGCCCAACCCACAGGGTACTAGGCTACACCTTC; CDR3aa: CASSPTHRVLGYTF
abundance: -; j_gene: TRBJ2-3; d_gene: -; v_gene: TRBV14; CDR3nt: TGTGCCAGCAGCCATGAGGGTGGAGATACGCAGTATTTT; CDR3aa: CASSHEGGDTQYF
abundance: -; j_gene: TRBJ2-5; d_gene: -; v_gene: TRBV9; CDR3nt: TGTGCCAGCAGCTTACGTTTCGGGGCCCAGTACTTC; CDR3aa: CASSLRFGAQYF
abundance: -; j_gene: TRBJ2-2; d_gene: TRBD1; v_gene: TRBV11-3; CDR3nt: TGTGCCAGCAGCTTCCGAGCAGGGGGCAACACCGGGGAGCTGTTTTTT; CDR3aa: CASSFRAGGNTGELFF
abundance: once; j_gene: TRBJ2-3; d_gene: -; v_gene: TRBV2; CDR3nt: TGTGCCAGCAGCGATCCGGGCCGGGGGAATCCGCAGTATTTT; CDR3aa: CASSDPGRGNPQYF
abundance: -; j_gene: TRBJ1-1; d_gene: -; v_gene: TRBV19; CDR3nt: TGTGCCAGTAGTATTCTCGGAGGGGGGACCACTGAAGCTTTCTTT; CDR3aa: CASSILGGGTTEAFF
abundance: -; j_gene: TRBJ2-5; d_gene: -; v_gene: TRBV5-6; CDR3nt: TGTGCCAGCAGCCTCGGTCCGGTCTCGGGGGCCCAGTACTTC; CDR3aa: CASSLGPVSGAQYF
abundance: -; j_gene: TRBJ2-1; d_gene: -; v_gene: TRBV6-4; CDR3nt: TGTGCCAGCTCAGTCCGGGACCAGGGGAATGAGCAGTTCTTC; CDR3aa: CASSVRDQGNEQFF
abundance: -; j_gene: TRBJ2-5; d_gene: TRBD1; v_gene: TRBV24-1; CDR3nt: TGTGCCACCAGTGATGAAGCTACAGGGGTCGGAGAGACCCAGTACTTC; CDR3aa: CATSDEATGVGETQYF
abundance: once; j_gene: TRBJ2-6; d_gene: -; v_gene: TRBV11-3; CDR3nt: TGTGCCAGCAGCCTCGGGGACCTCCTTGCAGGGGCCAACGTCCTGACTTTC; CDR3aa: CASSLGDLLAGANVLTF
abundance: -; j_gene: TRBJ2-3; d_gene: -; v_gene: TRBV27; CDR3nt: TGTGCCAGCAGTTTAGCCTCTAGCACAGATACGCAGTATTTT; CDR3aa: CASSLASSTDTQYF
abundance: few; j_gene: TRBJ2-3; d_gene: TRBD2; v_gene: TRBV14; CDR3nt: TGTGCCAGCAGCCAAGATTCACCCGGACTAGCGGGGATCACAGATACGCAGTATTTT; CDR3aa: CASSQDSPGLAGITDTQYF
abundance: few; j_gene: TRBJ1-6; d_gene: -; v_gene: TRBV5-1; CDR3nt: TGCGCCAGCCGGTCGGGGGAATATAATTCACCCCTCCACTTT; CDR3aa: CASRSGEYNSPLHF
abundance: -; j_gene: TRBJ2-1; d_gene: -; v_gene: TRBV19; CDR3nt: TGTGCCTCAGGGGGGGGGAGCTCCTACAATGAGCAGTTCTTC; CDR3aa: CASGGGSSYNEQFF
abundance: -; j_gene: TRBJ1-6; d_gene: TRBD1; v_gene: TRBV5-1; CDR3nt: TGCGCCAGCAGCTTGGGGACAGGGGGTTCACCCCTCCACTTT; CDR3aa: CASSLGTGGSPLHF
abundance: -; j_gene: TRBJ2-4; d_gene: -; v_gene: TRBV7-9; CDR3nt: TGTGCCAGCAGCAAAGGGGAGGTCATTCAGTACTTC; CDR3aa: CASSKGEVIQYF
abundance: -; j_gene: TRBJ2-3; d_gene: -; v_gene: TRBV29-1; CDR3nt: TGCAGCGCCGTGGTGTCAGATACGCAGTATTTT; CDR3aa: CSAVVSDTQYF
abundance: -; j_gene: TRBJ1-1; d_gene: -; v_gene: TRBV29-1; CDR3nt: TGCAGCGTTGAAGTTACTACAGGGCGCACTGAAGCTTTCTTT; CDR3aa: CSVEVTTGRTEAFF
abundance: -; j_gene: TRBJ2-5; d_gene: -; v_gene: TRBV6-2/TRBV6-3; CDR3nt: TGTGCCAGCAGTTCTGACCAACAGGGGACCCAGTACTTC; CDR3aa: CASSSDQQGTQYF
abundance: -; j_gene: TRBJ2-4; d_gene: TRBD1; v_gene: TRBV5-4; CDR3nt: TGTGCCAGCAGCCCGACAGGGTTGGGCAAAAACATTCAGTACTTC; CDR3aa: CASSPTGLGKNIQYF
abundance: -; j_gene: TRBJ1-2; d_gene: -; v_gene: TRBV6-6; CDR3nt: TGTGCCAGCAGTCCTGGGGCTCTCTATGGCTACACCTTC; CDR3aa: CASSPGALYGYTF
abundance: -; j_gene: TRBJ1-5; d_gene: -; v_gene: TRBV18; CDR3nt: TGTGCCAGCTCCCCCCCCGGCAGGGACGGTCAGCCCCAGCATTTT; CDR3aa: CASSPPGRDGQPQHF
abundance: few; j_gene: TRBJ1-1; d_gene: -; v_gene: TRBV2; CDR3nt: TGTGCCAGCAGGGAGATTCCGACAGGTGAAGCTTTCTTT; CDR3aa: CASREIPTGEAFF
abundance: -; j_gene: TRBJ2-3; d_gene: TRBD2; v_gene: TRBV4-3; CDR3nt: TGCGCCAGCAGCCAAGATCCGGGACTAAGCACAGATACGCAGTATTTT; CDR3aa: CASSQDPGLSTDTQYF
abundance: few; j_gene: TRBJ1-1; d_gene: -; v_gene: TRBV5-8; CDR3nt: TGTGCCAGCCCGAATATACCGGGGGACCCTCCTCGCCCTGAAGCTTTCTTT; CDR3aa: CASPNIPGDPPRPEAFF
abundance: few; j_gene: TRBJ2-4; d_gene: TRBD1; v_gene: TRBV5-1; CDR3nt: TGCGCCAGCAGCTTGGCAGGGGACAGGGGATACATTCAGTACTTC; CDR3aa: CASSLAGDRGYIQYF
abundance: -; j_gene: TRBJ2-1; d_gene: -; v_gene: TRBV9; CDR3nt: TGTGCCAGCACCCGGGGTGGGGGGGGCAAGGATGAGCAGTTCTTC; CDR3aa: CASTRGGGGKDEQFF
abundance: -; j_gene: TRBJ2-3; d_gene: TRBD2; v_gene: TRBV10-2; CDR3nt: TGCGCCAGCAGTGTGGTTAGTGCGACTGGGACTAGCGGGGGTATCACAGATACGCAGTATTTT; CDR3aa: CASSVVSATGTSGGITDTQYF
abundance: -; j_gene: TRBJ2-1; d_gene: TRBD1; v_gene: TRBV10-1; CDR3nt: TGCGCCAGCAAGAGGACAGGGCACTTCTACAATGAGCAGTTCTTC; CDR3aa: CASKRTGHFYNEQFF
abundance: -; j_gene: TRBJ1-4; d_gene: -; v_gene: TRBV29-1; CDR3nt: TGCAGCGTTGAGCGGGGGTCGGGGCAAAAACTGTTTTTT; CDR3aa: CSVERGSGQKLFF
abundance: -; j_gene: TRBJ2-3; d_gene: -; v_gene: TRBV2; CDR3nt: TGTGCCAGCAGCGTAAACACAGATACGCAGTATTTT; CDR3aa: CASSVNTDTQYF
abundance: -; j_gene: TRBJ1-5; d_gene: TRBD1; v_gene: TRBV15; CDR3nt: TGTGCCACCAGCAGGGGACAGGTTAGCAATCAGCCCCAGCATTTT; CDR3aa: CATSRGQVSNQPQHF
abundance: once; j_gene: TRBJ2-3; d_gene: -; v_gene: TRBV6-1; CDR3nt: TGTGCCAGCAGTGAAGTAGGGAAAGATACGCAGTATTTT; CDR3aa: CASSEVGKDTQYF
abundance: -; j_gene: TRBJ1-2; d_gene: -; v_gene: TRBV28; CDR3nt: TGTGCCAGCAGTTCAGGGCCTCAGACCTATGGCTACACCTTC; CDR3aa: CASSSGPQTYGYTF
abundance: -; j_gene: TRBJ2-5; d_gene: -; v_gene: TRBV12-3/TRBV12-4; CDR3nt: TGTGCCAGCAGTTTTCTTGTAGAGACCCAGTACTTC; CDR3aa: CASSFLVETQYF
abundance: once; j_gene: TRBJ1-1; d_gene: TRBD1; v_gene: TRBV5-1; CDR3nt: TGCGCCAGCAGCTTAGGGACAGGGATGGGCACTGAAGCTTTCTTT; CDR3aa: CASSLGTGMGTEAFF
abundance: once; j_gene: TRBJ1-5; d_gene: TRBD1; v_gene: TRBV27; CDR3nt: TGTGCCAGCAGCCCCGGGACAGGGGGGGATCAGCCCCAGCATTTT; CDR3aa: CASSPGTGGDQPQHF
abundance: -; j_gene: TRBJ1-6; d_gene: TRBD1; v_gene: TRBV5-8; CDR3nt: TGTGCCAGCAGCTTATCCAGGGACAGGGTTGGGAATTCACCCCTCCACTTT; CDR3aa: CASSLSRDRVGNSPLHF
abundance: once; j_gene: TRBJ2-3; d_gene: -; v_gene: TRBV5-1; CDR3nt: TGCGCCAGCAGCTTGGCGGGGACAGATACGCAGTATTTT; CDR3aa: CASSLAGTDTQYF
abundance: -; j_gene: TRBJ1-4; d_gene: -; v_gene: TRBV18; CDR3nt: TGTGCCAGCTCACCGTTGGACGGGCTAAATGAAAAACTGTTTTTT; CDR3aa: CASSPLDGLNEKLFF
abundance: -; j_gene: TRBJ2-3; d_gene: -; v_gene: TRBV5-4; CDR3nt: TGTGCCAGCACCACCTTTGGCAGCCTCACAGATACGCAGTATTTT; CDR3aa: CASTTFGSLTDTQYF
abundance: -; j_gene: TRBJ1-1; d_gene: -; v_gene: TRBV27; CDR3nt: TGTGCCAGCAGTTCCGAGGGACAAAAGAACACTGAAGCTTTCTTT; CDR3aa: CASSSEGQKNTEAFF
abundance: once; j_gene: TRBJ1-5; d_gene: -; v_gene: TRBV12-3/TRBV12-4; CDR3nt: TGTGCCAGCAGGCGGACAAATCAGCCCCAGCATTTT; CDR3aa: CASRRTNQPQHF
abundance: -; j_gene: TRBJ1-3; d_gene: -; v_gene: TRBV6-5; CDR3nt: TGTGCCAGCAGCCGGGGGACTGGAAACACCATATATTTT; CDR3aa: CASSRGTGNTIYF
abundance: -; j_gene: TRBJ1-1; d_gene: -; v_gene: TRBV4-3; CDR3nt: TGCGCCAGCAGCCCACTAATGAACACTGAAGCTTTCTTT; CDR3aa: CASSPLMNTEAFF
abundance: -; j_gene: TRBJ1-2; d_gene: -; v_gene: TRBV4-1; CDR3nt: TGCGCCAGCAGCCAAGCAAGGACGGCGGATAACTATGGCTACACCTTC; CDR3aa: CASSQARTADNYGYTF